Included here is one T cell receptor beta chain sequence, with context. Its antigen is still unknown. Per-nucleotide qualities are absent, and no much larger clonotype sits a single base away. The data belong to a study of blood T cell repertoires in COVID-19 (dated by TCRdb to the early 2020s). With regard to the full study: Collaborator samples came from the United States, Italy and Spain and covered acute and convalescent phases of COVID-19. Where available, HLA class I and class II types were obtained from metadata supplied by the sample provider rather than from assay-based typing. The dataset comprised deeply sampled blood TCRbeta repertoires from subjects exposed to, actively infected with, or recovered from COVID-19. Samples came from the ongoing ImmuneRACE study (first 160 participants) plus 1,254 subjects from 6 global collaborators. The prospective study material was composed of cDNA or gDNA derived from T cells, B-cell-depleted T cells, or PBMCs. Sample metadata almost always included a de-identified subject ID, COVID-19 status, age in years and sex. The repertoires were released in a freely available public database intended as a resource for research on the immune response to SARS-CoV-2.

TCRbeta CDR3 regions were amplified from genomic DNA using the immunoSEQ Assay, a bias-controlled multiplex PCR. The authors' pipeline ran thus. The number of nucleated cells in each sample was estimated by amplification of reference gene primers within the assay. Sequence reads were collapsed and filtered to measure the absolute abundance of every unique TCRbeta CDR3 rearrangement. For each sample, productive Simpson clonality was calculated by taking the square root of Simpson's diversity index across productive rearrangements. Entries here come from immuneACCESS through TCRdb and include only in-frame sequences with V and J called. Some clones fail to appear in such tables; in the studies checked, an unresolved V gene covers under half of the shortfall, and the cause of the remainder is unknown. The D gene and trimming were derived from the DNA, and the V and J assignments and clone size from that table. The table for this sample lists some 220,000 clones; 65% to 90% of them were counted only once. The ten largest make up about 2.4% of the sample.

What the work shows at the level of the full study, not this receptor alone: The quantity of clinical and demographic metadata differed by source and by participant and was supplied without curation.

In Seattle, one collaborating source enrolled patients while the infection was active and tracked those patients longitudinally over the course of disease. The collaborating institutions used their own protocols to collect whole blood in K2EDTA tubes. For TCRbeta analysis, collaborator samples were shipped as frozen whole blood, as isolated PBMCs, or as DNA extracted from either sample type. Sequenced input: peripheral blood. This clonotype was obtained from a woman in her 70s with COVID-19, enrolled during active disease.

The sequenced DNA is TGTGCCAGCAGTTATGGACAGCCGTATAATTCACCCCTCCACTTT. It translates as CASSYGQPYNSPLHF. The receptor chain draws on TRBV6-5 and TRBJ1-6; TRBD1 is a possible D gene, resting on 6 matching bases. Between the V and J ends, shortened by 3 bases and 4 bases respectively, the junction contains 10 bases. The germline V gene gives CDR1 as MNHEY and CDR2 as SVGAGI. The CDR3 measures 15 amino acids from cysteine to phenylalanine. CDR3 DNA only is kept here, 45 bases in frame from base 1.